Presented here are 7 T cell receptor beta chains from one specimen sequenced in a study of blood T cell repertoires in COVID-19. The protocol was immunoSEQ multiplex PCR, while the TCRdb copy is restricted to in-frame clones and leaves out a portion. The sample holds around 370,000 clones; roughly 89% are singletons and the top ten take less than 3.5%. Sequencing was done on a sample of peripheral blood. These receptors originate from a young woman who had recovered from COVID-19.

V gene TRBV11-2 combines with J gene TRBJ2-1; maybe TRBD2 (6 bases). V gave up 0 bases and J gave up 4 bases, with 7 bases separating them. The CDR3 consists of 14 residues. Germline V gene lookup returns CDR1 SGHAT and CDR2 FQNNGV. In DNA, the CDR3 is TGTGCCAGCAGCTTAGAGGGGGGATACAATGAGCAGTTCTTC. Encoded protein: CASSLEGGYNEQFF.

CDR3 bases: TGCGCCAGCAGCACAGGGGGATTACCAACTAATGAAAAACTGTTTTTT. Translation: CASSTGGLPTNEKLFF. The genes are TRBV4-1 and TRBJ1-4; 8 bases agree with TRBD1. CDR1 and CDR2 (germline): MGHRA, YSYEKL. With V trimmed by 5 bases and J by 0 bases, 5 bases remained unmatched. The CDR3 is made up of 16 amino acids.

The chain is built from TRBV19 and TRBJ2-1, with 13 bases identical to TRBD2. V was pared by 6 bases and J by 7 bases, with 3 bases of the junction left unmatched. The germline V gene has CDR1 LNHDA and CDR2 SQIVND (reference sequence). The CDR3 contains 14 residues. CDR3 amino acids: CASSGLAGENEQFF. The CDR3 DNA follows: TGTGCCAGTAGCGGACTAGCGGGGGAGAATGAGCAGTTCTTC.

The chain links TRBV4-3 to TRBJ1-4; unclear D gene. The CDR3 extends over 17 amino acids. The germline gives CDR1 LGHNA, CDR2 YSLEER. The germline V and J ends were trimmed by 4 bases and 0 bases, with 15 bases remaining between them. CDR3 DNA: TGCGCCAGCAGCCTCTCGCCTAATCCCTCAACTAATGAAAAACTGTTTTTT. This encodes CASSLSPNPSTNEKLFF.

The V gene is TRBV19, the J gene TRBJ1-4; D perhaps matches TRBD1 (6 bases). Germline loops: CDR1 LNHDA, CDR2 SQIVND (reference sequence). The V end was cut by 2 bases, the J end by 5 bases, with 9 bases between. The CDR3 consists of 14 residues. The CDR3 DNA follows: TGTGCCAGTAGTATATCAGGGGACAATGAAAAACTGTTTTTT. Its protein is CASSISGDNEKLFF.

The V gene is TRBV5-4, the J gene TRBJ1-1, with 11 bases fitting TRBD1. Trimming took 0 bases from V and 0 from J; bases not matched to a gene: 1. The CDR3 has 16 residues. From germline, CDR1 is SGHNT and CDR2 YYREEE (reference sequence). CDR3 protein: CASSLGTGGMNTEAFF. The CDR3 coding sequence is TGTGCCAGCAGCTTGGGGACAGGGGGCATGAACACTGAAGCTTTCTTT.

This CDR3 reads CASSLTSDSHGYTF. CDR3 nucleotides: TGTGCCAGCAGCTTAACTTCGGACAGTCATGGCTACACCTTC. The chain links TRBV5-4 to TRBJ1-2, with TRBD1 as a possible D gene (6 bases). Trimming shortened V by 2 bases and J by 6 bases, and 14 bases separated the two germline ends. The CDR3 has 14 amino acids. Germline assignment: CDR1 SGHNT and CDR2 YYREEE (reference sequence).